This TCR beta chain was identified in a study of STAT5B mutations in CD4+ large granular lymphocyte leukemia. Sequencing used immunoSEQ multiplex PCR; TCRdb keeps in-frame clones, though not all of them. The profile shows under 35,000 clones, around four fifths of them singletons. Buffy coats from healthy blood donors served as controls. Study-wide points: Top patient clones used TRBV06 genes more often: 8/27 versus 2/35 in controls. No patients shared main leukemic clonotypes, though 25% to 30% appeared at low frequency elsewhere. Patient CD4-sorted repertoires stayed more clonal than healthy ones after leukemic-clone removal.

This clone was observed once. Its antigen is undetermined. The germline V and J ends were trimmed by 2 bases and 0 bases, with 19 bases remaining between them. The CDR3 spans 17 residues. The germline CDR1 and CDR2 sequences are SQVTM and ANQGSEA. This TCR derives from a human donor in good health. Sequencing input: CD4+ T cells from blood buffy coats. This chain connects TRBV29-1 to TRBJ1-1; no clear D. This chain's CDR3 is CSVEPLGRYSMNTEAFF. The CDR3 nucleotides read TGCAGCGTTGAACCCCTCGGGAGATACAGTATGAACACTGAAGCTTTCTTT.